Below, 23 T cell receptor beta chains from the same sample are listed, as sequenced in a study of T-cell memory formation after mild COVID-19. TCRdb independently ran MiXCR on the 5' RACE reads; one entry per CDR3 protein. The profile shows 140,000 to 150,000 distinct CDR3 sequences, roughly a quarter of them singletons. Sequencing input: PBMCs or a T cell subset sorted from them (not recorded which). The receptors stem from an adult woman who had mild COVID-19 (a few samples of this study predate the infection). Cell type and time point are not known.

Only a few counts were recorded for this clonotype. The rearrangement joins TRBV25-1 to TRBJ2-5, with 8 bases fitting TRBD1. V shed 0 bases, J shed 4 bases, and the junction held 1 base outside the gene matches. The CDR3 runs 14 residues. The V gene's germline CDR1 is MGHDK and CDR2 SYGVNS. The CDR3 protein is CASSEYGQGETQYF. The CDR3 DNA reads TGTGCCAGCAGTGAATATGGACAGGGAGAGACCCAGTACTTC. The full variable domain, rest sourced from reference TRBV25-1 and TRBJ2-5, is EADIYQTPRYLVIGTGKKITLECSQTMGHDKMYWYQQDPGMELHLIHYSYGVNSTEKGDLSSESTVSRIRTEHFPLTLESARPSHTSQYLCASSEYGQGETQYFGPGTRLLVL.

This chain uses TRBV4-3 with TRBJ2-1; TRBD2 aligns across 7 bases. Germline V gene sequence: CDR1 LGHNA, CDR2 YSLEER. The J segment lost 5 bases and the V segment lost 0 bases, leaving 7 bases of the junction unmatched. This CDR3 region has 16 residues. The CDR3 coding sequence is TGCGCCAGCAGCCAAGAATGGCTAGCGGAGGACAATGAGCAGTTCTTC. Its protein product is CASSQEWLAEDNEQFF.

A few counts support this clonotype. The chain joins TRBV12-3 or TRBV12-4 to TRBJ1-2, with 10 bases fitting TRBD1. V shed 2 bases and J 4 bases; nucleotides not matched to a gene: 7. CDR3 length equals 16 residues. CDR3 DNA sequence: TGTGCCAGCAGTTTAAAAGGGACAGGGGCGACCTATGGCTACACCTTC. Translated, it gives CASSLKGTGATYGYTF.

V is TRBV6-2 or TRBV6-3 and J is TRBJ2-5, with D unresolved. Between the trimmed V and J ends, which lost 2 bases and 5 bases, there was a span of 9 bases. The germline gives CDR1 MNHEY, CDR2 SVGEGT. The CDR3 sequence is 13 residues long. The CDR3 here is CASSYTNWETQYF. The DNA for the CDR3 is TGTGCCAGCAGTTACACGAACTGGGAGACCCAGTACTTC.

V usage is TRBV12-3 or TRBV12-4 and J usage is TRBJ2-3; maybe TRBD1 (6 bases). CDR3 length: 15 amino acids. Trimming pared 3 bases from V and 6 bases from J, leaving 16 bases between. The CDR3 loop is CASSFLKQGTDTQYF. For the CDR3, the DNA is TGTGCCAGCAGTTTTCTCAAACAGGGTACCGATACGCAGTATTTT.

The chain carries TRBV6-5 and TRBJ2-3; 11 nucleotides match TRBD2. Germline CDR1 MNHEY, CDR2 SVGAGI. This CDR3 contains 15 residues. With V trimmed by 6 bases and J by 2 bases, 4 bases remained unmatched. The CDR3 loop reads CASRSGLADTDTQYF. CDR3 in DNA: TGTGCCAGCAGGTCGGGACTAGCGGACACAGATACGCAGTATTTT.

This clonotype was found once. The rearrangement links TRBV7-9 to TRBJ2-1; 9 nucleotides agree with TRBD1. Per germline, CDR1 SEHNR and CDR2 FQNEAQ (reference sequence). CDR3 length equals 15 residues. V trimming: 9 bases; J trimming: 12 bases; junction bases outside the gene matches: 18. CDR3 coding DNA: TGTGCCAGTTTGCCCGGTGGTACAGGGGGCCATGGGCAGTTCTTC. It specifies CASLPGGTGGHGQFF.

This clonotype has ten or more counts. This chain links TRBV4-1 with TRBJ2-1; D may be TRBD1 or TRBD2 (5 bases each). The germline gives CDR1 MGHRA, CDR2 YSYEKL. The CDR3 loop spans 16 amino acids. Trimming left V 4 bases short and J 8 bases short, with 21 bases between. The chain's CDR3 is CASSLTVVGEFYEQFF. In nucleotides, the CDR3 is TGCGCCAGCAGCCTCACCGTGGTGGGGGAGTTCTATGAGCAGTTCTTC.

In its sample, this clonotype ranks as medium-sized. The chain recombines TRBV7-9 with TRBJ2-5, with D possibly being TRBD2 (5 bases). V lost 5 bases, J lost 4 bases, and 20 bases lay in between. The CDR3 is made up of 16 amino acids. Per germline, CDR1 SEHNR and CDR2 FQNEAQ (reference sequence). The CDR3 nucleotides are TGTGCCAGCAGCAGAATCACTAGAGGTCCGCCAGAGACCCAGTACTTC. It is translated as CASSRITRGPPETQYF. Filled out from reference TRBV7-9 and TRBJ2-5, the complete variable domain reads DTGVSQNPRHKITKRGQNVTFRCDPISEHNRLYWYRQTLGQGPEFLTYFQNEAQLEKSRLLSDRFSAERPKGSFSTLEIQRTEQGDSAMYLCASSRITRGPPETQYFGPGTRLLVL.

J is TRBJ2-1 and V is TRBV24-1; either TRBD1 or TRBD2 may fit D (5 bases each). V lost 0 bases to trimming and J lost 4 bases, with 6 bases between them. The V gene's germline CDR1 is KGHDR and CDR2 SFDVKD. The CDR3 is 14 amino acids. CDR3 amino acids: CATSDLGGYNEQFF. Here the CDR3 DNA reads TGTGCCACCAGTGATTTGGGGGGTTACAATGAGCAGTTCTTC.

The chain employs TRBV18 and TRBJ2-2; unclear D gene. V was cut by 6 bases and J by 0 bases, with 17 bases left in between. Germline V lookup: CDR1 KGHSH, CDR2 LQKENI. The CDR3 is made up of 17 amino acids. CDR3 protein: CASSGLTGVTNTGELFF. As DNA, the CDR3 is TGTGCCAGCTCCGGATTAACGGGCGTAACGAACACCGGGGAGCTGTTTTTT.

The chain links TRBV7-8 to TRBJ1-3; D is undetermined. CDR1 SGHVS and CDR2 FQNEAQ come from the germline V gene. V was pared by 2 bases and J by 0 bases, with 11 bases between. This CDR3 contains 16 residues. Here the CDR3 reads CASSLSAVPSGNTIYF. The CDR3 nucleotides are TGTGCCAGCAGCTTATCGGCAGTTCCCTCTGGAAACACCATATATTTT. Looking up the rest from reference TRBV7-8 and TRBJ1-3 gives the full variable domain: GAGVSQSPRYKVAKRGQDVALRCDPISGHVSLFWYQQALGQGPEFLTYFQNEAQLDKSGLPSDRFFAERPEGSVSTLKIQRTQQEDSAVYLCASSLSAVPSGNTIYFGEGSWLTVV.

J is TRBJ2-1 and V is TRBV11-3; D is unresolved. This CDR3 comprises 16 residues. The V end lost 5 bases, the J end lost 0 bases, and 14 bases lay between the germline ends. Germline V CDR1 and CDR2: SGHNT, YENEEA. Here the CDR3 reads CASSPPGWSSYNEQFF. The CDR3 DNA sequence: TGTGCCAGCAGCCCCCCCGGGTGGAGCTCCTACAATGAGCAGTTCTTC.

The gene calls are TRBV30 and TRBJ1-3; D is unresolved. V gave up 0 bases and J gave up 0 bases, with 6 bases separating them. The CDR3 runs 14 residues. CDR1 and CDR2 (germline): GTSNPN, SVGIG (reference sequence). The chain's CDR3 is CAWSVGLSGNTIYF. The CDR3 coding sequence is TGTGCCTGGAGTGTCGGACTCTCTGGAAACACCATATATTTT. Complete variable domain (other parts from reference TRBV30 and TRBJ1-3): SQTIHQWPATLVQPVGSPLSLECTVEGTSNPNLYWYRQAAGRGLQLLFYSVGIGQISSEVPQNLSASRPQDRQFILSSKKLLLSDSGFYLCAWSVGLSGNTIYFGEGSWLTVV.

The chain recombines TRBV5-1 with TRBJ2-5, with D uncertain. CDR1 is SGHRS, CDR2 YFSETQ, per germline. With 4 bases removed from V and 3 bases from J, the gap between germline ends came to 10 bases. The CDR3 extends over 13 amino acids. The CDR3 sequence: CASSPPSEETQYF. The CDR3 DNA sequence: TGCGCCAGCAGCCCCCCCAGCGAAGAGACCCAGTACTTC. Variable domain in full (rest from reference TRBV5-1 and TRBJ2-5): KAGVTQTPRYLIKTRGQQVTLSCSPISGHRSVSWYQQTPGQGLQFLFEYFSETQRNKGNFPGRFSGRQFSNSRSEMNVSTLELGDSALYLCASSPPSEETQYFGPGTRLLVL.

The V gene is TRBV7-9, the J gene TRBJ1-1; the D gene is possibly TRBD1 (5 bases). Trimming shortened V by 1 base and J by 1 base, and 10 bases separated the two germline ends. Germline CDR1 and CDR2: SEHNR and FQNEAQ (reference sequence). The length of the CDR3 is 15 residues. In DNA form, the CDR3 reads TGTGCCAGCAGCTTAGGGGGGACGGAGAACACTGAAGCTTTCTTT. Translated, it gives CASSLGGTENTEAFF.

In this sample, this clonotype turned up a few times. The genes are TRBV5-5 and TRBJ2-1; maybe TRBD1 (5 bases). CDR1 and CDR2 (germline): SGHKS, YYEKEE (reference sequence). Trimming shortened V by 1 base and J by 4 bases, and 15 bases separated the two germline ends. This CDR3 spans 16 amino acids. CDR3 residues: CASSLSRVTGYNEQFF. As DNA, the CDR3 is TGTGCCAGCAGCTTGTCAAGGGTAACAGGATACAATGAGCAGTTCTTC.

This clonotype turned up a few times. The chain combines TRBV7-9 with TRBJ2-3; D gene unclear. The V end was cut by 3 bases, the J end by 2 bases, with 12 bases between. CDR1 is SEHNR, CDR2 FQNEAQ, per germline (reference sequence). The CDR3 extends over 15 amino acids. For the CDR3, the DNA is TGTGCCAGCAGCTTCTCTAGGGATCCCACAGATACGCAGTATTTT. Translating it yields CASSFSRDPTDTQYF.

This clonotype was counted only a few times. The V gene is TRBV5-1, the J gene TRBJ2-7, with D perhaps TRBD2 (6 bases). CDR3 length: 15 amino acids. V was cut by 4 bases and J by 6 bases, with 20 bases left in between. Germline V gives CDR1 SGHRS, CDR2 YFSETQ. The CDR3 here is CASSQTTGTPIEQYF. The CDR3 bases are TGCGCCAGCAGCCAAACAACGGGGACTCCCATCGAGCAGTACTTC.

This chain joins TRBV7-3 and TRBJ1-1; TRBD1 agrees at 11 bases. CDR1 and CDR2 from the germline V gene are SGHTA and FQGTGA. There are 14 residues in the CDR3. V trimming: 8 bases; J trimming: 5 bases; junction bases outside the gene matches: 7. DNA of the CDR3: TGTGCCAGCGTTTTTGGGACAGGGGGTACTGAAGCTTTCTTT. It translates to CASVFGTGGTEAFF.

The chain recombines TRBV6-5 with TRBJ1-2; the D is unclear. The germline gives CDR1 MNHEY, CDR2 SVGAGI. V was clipped by 1 base and J by 0 bases, with 9 bases between them. The CDR3 has 15 amino acids. The CDR3 region is CASSYFGRANYGYTF. CDR3 DNA sequence: TGTGCCAGCAGTTACTTCGGGAGAGCTAACTATGGCTACACCTTC.

The chain combines TRBV4-1 with TRBJ1-6; D remains ambiguous. Germline V gene data show CDR1 as MGHRA and CDR2 as YSYEKL. Trimming removed 0 bases from V and 10 bases from J, with 13 bases in between. CDR3 length equals 15 residues. The CDR3 DNA is TGCGCCAGCAGCCAAGATCAGAAAGGTTTCTCACCCCTCCACTTT. This translates into CASSQDQKGFSPLHF.

The V and J genes are TRBV29-1 and TRBJ1-2; D is undetermined. From germline, CDR1 is SQVTM and CDR2 ANQGSEA. Between the trimmed V and J ends, which lost 4 bases and 3 bases, there was a span of 12 bases. The CDR3 is 13 amino acids. The CDR3, as DNA: TGCAGCGTTGTCGCACCGAATCACTATGGCTACACCTTC. Encoded protein: CSVVAPNHYGYTF.